This T cell receptor beta chain was recovered during a study of blood T cells in healthy people across ages. The wider study: Template-switching capture recovered about one barcoded beta molecule per two T cells. Study-wide results and caveats: Per million T cells, TCR beta diversity dropped about linearly as age rose. The diversity estimates, figures obtained from one million T cells, were considered underestimates.

The CDR3 has 16 amino acids. J was trimmed by 0 bases and V by 1 base; bases with no gene match: 2. Germline V CDR1 and CDR2: SGHRS, YFSETQ. Concerning this clonotype itself: Antigen specificity is unknown.

A second PCR, run for about 7 to 11 cycles, used a sample-barcoded 5' primer plus a J-beta primer mix. TCRdb analysed the 5' RACE reads with MiXCR anew, one entry per CDR3 protein. The data contain hundreds of thousands of distinct CDR3 sequences, under 70% of them singletons. Input material: blood. This clonotype originated in a man aged 55 to 70 in good health. V and J are TRBV5-1 and TRBJ2-2, with 8 bases fitting TRBD2. The CDR3 is CASSLSAGANTGELFF. The CDR3 region has the DNA TGCGCCAGCAGCTTGTCAGCGGGAGCGAACACCGGGGAGCTGTTTTTT.